The clone carrying this TCR beta chain was counted only a few times. The antigen remains undetermined. This entry is derived from a study of glioma-infiltrating T cells. TCR alpha and beta CDR3 regions were amplified from RNA using iRepertoire nested multiplex PCR. In TCRdb, the multiplex PCR reads were re-called with MiXCR into one record per CDR3 protein. The sample yields about 140,000 distinct CDR3 sequences, 30% to 40% seen once. CDR1 DFQATT and CDR2 SNEGSKA come from the germline V gene (reference sequence). The CDR3 is made up of 11 amino acids. Trimming pared 6 bases from V and 6 bases from J, leaving 12 bases between. Overall study results and limits: CDR3 overlap between tissue and blood was very small. Non-neoplastic patients had below-expected tissue-blood divergence, while all gliomas exceeded expectation.

Sequences were obtained from glioma tissue, nonneoplastic brain tissue, or PBMCs (not recorded which). This sequence originates from a human donor with low-grade glioma or glioblastoma, undergoing nonglioma brain surgery, or in good health (not recorded which). J is TRBJ2-7 and V is TRBV20-1, with D possibly called TRBD1 or TRBD2 (5 bases each). For the CDR3, the DNA is TGCAGTGCGGGGGTGTCGCCCGAGCAGTACTTC. It translates to CSAGVSPEQYF.